A single sample gave rise to the 18 T cell receptor beta chains below, sequenced in a study of blood T cell repertoires in COVID-19. The protocol was immunoSEQ multiplex PCR, while the TCRdb copy is restricted to in-frame clones and leaves out a portion. The table has approximately 48,000 clones, 75% to 90% seen once. The sequencing input was peripheral blood. These TCRs come from a man between 60 and 75 years old with acute or convalescent COVID-19.

In DNA form, the CDR3 reads TGTGCCGGCTGGGACAGGGCGTTTGGCTACACCTTC. Protein: CAGWDRAFGYTF. The rearrangement joins TRBV19 to TRBJ1-2, with 9 bases fitting TRBD1. CDR1 LNHDA and CDR2 SQIVND come from the germline V gene (reference sequence). CDR3 length equals 12 residues. With V trimmed by 11 bases and J by 7 bases, 8 bases remained unmatched.

The chain has TRBV7-2 and TRBJ2-1; maybe TRBD2 (6 bases). The germline V gene encodes CDR1 SGHTA and CDR2 FQGNSA. This CDR3 has 16 residues. Trimming took off 1 base at V and 10 bases at J, with 20 bases between the two ends. CDR3 nucleotide sequence: TGTGCCAGCAGCTTAGAGAGCGGGTCAGGGATGGGGGAGCAGTTCTTC. Its protein is CASSLESGSGMGEQFF.

This clone has just one count. The chain combines TRBV7-3 with TRBJ1-1; D is unclear. From germline, CDR1 is SGHTA and CDR2 FQGTGA. This CDR3 contains 13 residues. V was pared by 5 bases and J by 1 base, with 8 bases between. The CDR3: CASSVQANTEAFF. In DNA form, the CDR3 reads TGTGCCAGCAGCGTCCAGGCGAACACTGAAGCTTTCTTT.

This chain connects TRBV2 to TRBJ2-2; D not certain. The CDR3 totals 12 residues. From germline, CDR1 is SNHLY and CDR2 FYNNEI. V was shortened by 6 bases and J by 5 bases, with 7 bases between the two germline ends. This chain's CDR3 is CASSRHTGELFF. In nucleotides, the CDR3 is TGTGCCAGCAGCCGACATACCGGGGAGCTGTTTTTT.

V is TRBV19 and J is TRBJ2-2; D call uncertain. Trimming stripped 9 bases from V and 2 bases from J, with 16 bases between. From germline, CDR1 is LNHDA and CDR2 SQIVND (reference sequence). The CDR3 sequence is 15 residues long. The CDR3 here is CASRPGVINTGELFF. CDR3 sequence (DNA): TGTGCCAGCCGCCCTGGAGTAATTAACACCGGGGAGCTGTTTTTT.

The V and J genes are TRBV24-1 and TRBJ1-5; D is unclear. V lost 4 bases to trimming and J lost 6 bases, with 18 bases between them. The CDR3 is 16 amino acids. Germline V gene sequence: CDR1 KGHDR, CDR2 SFDVKD. The CDR3 reads CATSDSSGIPGQPQHF. The DNA for the CDR3 is TGTGCCACCAGTGACTCTTCCGGGATCCCGGGTCAGCCCCAGCATTTT.

To note about this clone: At the DNA level, this CDR3 is encoded by other sequences in the same sample as well. The chain couples TRBV24-1 to TRBJ1-2; 9 nucleotides line up with TRBD1. CDR3 length: 13 amino acids. V lost 4 bases to trimming and J lost 4 bases; unmatched junction nucleotides: 0. From germline, CDR1 is KGHDR and CDR2 SFDVKD. CDR3 sequence reads: CATSEGQGYGYTF. CDR3 nucleotide sequence: TGTGCCACCAGTGAGGGACAGGGCTATGGCTACACCTTC.

This sequence joins TRBV18 and TRBJ2-3; D possibly corresponds to TRBD1 (6 bases). CDR1 is KGHSH, CDR2 LQKENI, per germline. V was pared by 4 bases and J by 2 bases, with 13 bases between. The CDR3 is made up of 15 amino acids. As DNA, the CDR3 is TGTGCCAGCTCACACTCCCCAGGGGACACAGATACGCAGTATTTT. This gives the protein CASSHSPGDTDTQYF.

This rearrangement joins TRBV5-1 to TRBJ2-7, with D hard to call. The CDR3 spans 13 residues. Germline V gene sequence: CDR1 SGHRS, CDR2 YFSETQ. Trimming stripped 0 bases from V and 3 bases from J, with 7 bases between. The CDR3 spells CASSLVLDYEQYF. For the CDR3, the DNA is TGCGCCAGCAGCTTGGTGTTAGACTACGAGCAGTACTTC. Based on the CDR3 plus reference TRBV5-1 and TRBJ2-7, the full variable domain is KAGVTQTPRYLIKTRGQQVTLSCSPISGHRSVSWYQQTPGQGLQFLFEYFSETQRNKGNFPGRFSGRQFSNSRSEMNVSTLELGDSALYLCASSLVLDYEQYFGPGTRLTVT.

The chain uses TRBV21-1 and TRBJ1-3; TRBD1 is the table's D call and was not checked against the DNA. TRBV21-1 represents a pseudogene. The CDR3 has 16 residues. The CDR3 spells CASSKEGRVIRNTIYF. CDR3 in DNA: TGTGCCAGCAGCAAAGAGGGCAGGGTAATTAGAAACACCATATATTTT.

The chain employs TRBV28 and TRBJ1-2, with 9 nucleotides matching TRBD1. V shed 3 bases, J shed 8 bases, and the junction held 10 bases outside the gene matches. The length of the CDR3 is 15 residues. Germline lookup yields CDR1 MDHEN and CDR2 SYDVKM. The CDR3, as DNA: TGTGCCAGCAGTTTCTCCGGGACAGGGAAAGGGGGCTACACCTTC. This sequence encodes CASSFSGTGKGGYTF.

The genes are TRBV7-8 and TRBJ1-5, with D possibly being TRBD1 (6 bases). The CDR3 has 15 residues. Trimming removed 2 bases at V and 3 bases at J, with 11 bases between. CDR1 and CDR2 from the germline V gene are SGHVS and FQNEAQ. Written as DNA, the CDR3 is TGTGCCAGCAGCTTATTAGGACAGAACAATCAGCCCCAGCATTTT. The encoded protein is CASSLLGQNNQPQHF.

J is TRBJ2-1 and V is TRBV19, with a weak D call TRBD1 (5 bases). Germline V gene data show CDR1 as LNHDA and CDR2 as SQIVND (reference sequence). The CDR3 covers 12 residues. The V end was cut by 3 bases, the J end by 11 bases, with 11 bases between. The CDR3 sequence: CASSMRQRKQFF. The CDR3, as DNA: TGTGCCAGTAGTATGAGACAGAGGAAGCAGTTCTTC.

The chain combines TRBV5-5 with TRBJ1-1; D unresolved. The length of the CDR3 is 15 residues. Germline V gene lookup returns CDR1 SGHKS and CDR2 YYEKEE (reference sequence). Trimming cost V 0 bases and J 4 bases, with 13 bases left between them. The CDR3 here is CASSLAQTASTEAFF. CDR3 in DNA: TGTGCCAGCAGCTTGGCTCAAACGGCTAGCACTGAAGCTTTCTTT.

The chain is built from TRBV25-1 and TRBJ2-1, with D possibly matching TRBD2 (5 bases). CDR3 length equals 15 residues. V lost 4 bases and J lost 3, with 13 bases in between. In germline, CDR1 is MGHDK, CDR2 SYGVNS. The CDR3 spells CASSVPLRGYNEQFF. The CDR3 nucleotides are TGTGCCAGCAGTGTCCCACTCCGGGGCTACAATGAGCAGTTCTTC. The full variable domain, with the rest looked up from reference TRBV25-1 and TRBJ2-1, is EADIYQTPRYLVIGTGKKITLECSQTMGHDKMYWYQQDPGMELHLIHYSYGVNSTEKGDLSSESTVSRIRTEHFPLTLESARPSHTSQYLCASSVPLRGYNEQFFGPGTRLTVL.

The rearrangement joins TRBV3-1 (or the pseudogene TRBV3-2) to TRBJ2-1, with D tentatively TRBD2 (5 bases). V gave up 0 bases and J gave up 15 bases, with 15 bases separating them. This CDR3 has 13 residues. Germline CDR1 and CDR2: LGHDT and YNNKEL (reference sequence). CDR3 sequence reads: CASSQEPSGKRFF. CDR3 coding DNA: TGTGCCAGCAGCCAAGAACCGAGCGGAAAGAGGTTCTTC.

The chain combines TRBV18 with TRBJ1-1; TRBD1 aligns across 9 bases. The CDR3 covers 16 residues. V dropped 6 bases and J dropped 3; count of bases not matched to a gene: 11. In germline, CDR1 is KGHSH, CDR2 LQKENI. CDR3 coding DNA: TGTGCCAGCTCGCGTCCCGGGACAGGGAAGGACACTGAAGCTTTCTTT. As protein: CASSRPGTGKDTEAFF.

This chain connects TRBV7-8 to TRBJ2-3; the match to TRBD2 covers 8 bases. V was pared by 8 bases and J by 1 base, with 5 bases of the junction left unmatched. Germline V lookup: CDR1 SGHVS, CDR2 FQNEAQ. The CDR3 has 14 residues. CDR3 coding DNA: TGTGCCAGCGGCGCGGGGGGCCGCACAGATACGCAGTATTTT. Protein: CASGAGGRTDTQYF.